What follows are 27 T cell receptor beta chains derived from one specimen sequenced in a study of T cell responses to AZD1222 COVID-19 vaccine. Assay: immunoSEQ multiplex PCR; the TCRdb copy retains only in-frame clones and omits some. This table has tens of thousands of clones, about nine tenths appearing once. The specimen was peripheral blood, collected 28 days after the second AZD1222 dose. The receptors derive from an adult who received the AZD1222 COVID-19 vaccine.

The rearrangement joins TRBV14 to TRBJ2-7, with 8 bases matching TRBD1. J gave up 0 bases and V 3 bases, and 10 bases lay outside the gene matches. The CDR3 is 17 amino acids. The germline CDR1 and CDR2 sequences are SGHDN and FVKESK. The CDR3 region is CASSQWTGKRNSYEQYF. The CDR3, as DNA: TGTGCCAGCAGCCAGTGGACAGGGAAGCGAAACTCCTACGAGCAGTACTTC.

The genes are TRBV4-2 and TRBJ1-1; D gene ambiguous. The V gene lost 4 bases and the J gene lost 1 base, with 7 bases spanning the gap. This CDR3 has 13 amino acids. Germline V gene lookup returns CDR1 LGHNA and CDR2 YNFKEQ. DNA for the CDR3: TGTGCCAGCAGCCTTGCAGCGAACACTGAAGCTTTCTTT. Protein: CASSLAANTEAFF.

The chain joins TRBV6-5 to TRBJ1-3; D call uncertain. CDR3 length: 16 amino acids. Trimming removed 0 bases at V and 6 bases at J, with 15 bases between. The germline gives CDR1 MNHEY, CDR2 SVGAGI. The CDR3 DNA is TGTGCCAGCAGTTACTCGAGCACCGCCCTATTAAACACCATATATTTT. It yields the protein CASSYSSTALLNTIYF.

The chain combines TRBV5-4 with TRBJ2-7, with 11 nucleotides matching TRBD2. This CDR3 is 14 amino acids long. Per the germline V gene, CDR1 is SGHNT and CDR2 is YYREEE (reference sequence). V gave up 4 bases and J gave up 4 bases; unmatched junction bases: 4. The CDR3 reads CASSGRTSGYEQYF. CDR3 nucleotides: TGTGCCAGCAGCGGTCGGACTAGCGGGTACGAGCAGTACTTC.

The V call is TRBV5-5, the J call TRBJ2-2; the match to TRBD2 covers 13 bases. This CDR3 is 16 amino acids long. Germline V CDR1 and CDR2: SGHKS, YYEKEE (reference sequence). Trimming took 1 base from V and 5 from J; bases not matched to a gene: 2. CDR3 coding DNA: TGTGCCAGCAGCTTGAGGACTAGCGGGGGTACCGGGGAGCTGTTTTTT. This translates into CASSLRTSGGTGELFF.

The CDR3 coding sequence is TGTGCCAGCAGCTTGAAGCCCTCCTACGAGCAGTACTTC. This gives the protein CASSLKPSYEQYF. V usage is TRBV11-3 and J usage is TRBJ2-7; D is ambiguous. The CDR3 extends over 13 amino acids. Trimming cost V 3 bases and J 0 bases, with 6 bases left between them. The germline gives CDR1 SGHNT, CDR2 YENEEA.

The V gene is TRBV5-6, the J gene TRBJ2-7; no clear D. Trimming took off 1 base at V and 6 bases at J, with 8 bases between the two ends. In germline, CDR1 is SGHDT, CDR2 YYEEEE. The CDR3 sequence is 12 residues long. The chain's CDR3 is CASSLPVGEQYF. CDR3 DNA: TGTGCCAGCAGCTTGCCCGTCGGCGAGCAGTACTTC. Filled out from reference TRBV5-6 and TRBJ2-7, the complete variable domain reads DAGVTQSPTHLIKTRGQQVTLRCSPKSGHDTVSWYQQALGQGPQFIFQYYEEEERQRGNFPDRFSGHQFPNYSSELNVNALLLGDSALYLCASSLPVGEQYFGPGTRLTVT.

This clone is a singleton in its sample. This sequence joins TRBV5-1 and TRBJ2-1; 14 nucleotides agree with TRBD2. Germline-derived CDR1 and CDR2 are SGHRS and YFSETQ. V shed 4 bases, J shed 9 bases, and the junction held 9 bases outside the gene matches. The length of the CDR3 is 16 residues. CDR3 amino acids: CASSAGTSGSLGEQFF. CDR3 sequence (DNA): TGCGCCAGCAGCGCCGGGACTAGCGGGAGTCTTGGTGAGCAGTTCTTC. Drawing the rest from reference TRBV5-1 and TRBJ2-1, the complete variable domain is KAGVTQTPRYLIKTRGQQVTLSCSPISGHRSVSWYQQTPGQGLQFLFEYFSETQRNKGNFPGRFSGRQFSNSRSEMNVSTLELGDSALYLCASSAGTSGSLGEQFFGPGTRLTVL.

This clone has only one observation. In DNA, the CDR3 is TGTGCCAGCACCCTGGGATGGACAACTAATGAAAAACTGTTTTTT. Translation: CASTLGWTTNEKLFF. The V gene is TRBV25-1, the J gene TRBJ1-4; D not certain. The germline V gene encodes CDR1 MGHDK and CDR2 SYGVNS. The CDR3 runs to 15 residues. Trimming shortened V by 7 bases and J by 0 bases, and 12 bases separated the two germline ends.

This chain uses TRBV14 with TRBJ1-1, with TRBD1 matching 8 bases. Germline lookup yields CDR1 SGHDN and CDR2 FVKESK. V lost 3 bases and J lost 4; bases outside the gene matches: 4. This CDR3 comprises 14 residues. The CDR3 bases are TGTGCCAGCAGCCAGTACAGGGGGAGCACTGAAGCTTTCTTT. Translated, it gives CASSQYRGSTEAFF. Together with reference TRBV14 and TRBJ1-1, the CDR3 gives the full variable domain: EAGVTQFPSHSVIEKGQTVTLRCDPISGHDNLYWYRRVMGKEIKFLLHFVKESKQDESGMPNNRFLAERTGGTYSTLKVQPAELEDSGVYFCASSQYRGSTEAFFGQGTRLTVV.

V is TRBV3-1 (or the pseudogene TRBV3-2) and J is TRBJ2-7; D remains ambiguous. Germline CDR1 and CDR2: LGHDT and YNNKEL (reference sequence). The V end was cut by 1 base, the J end by 3 bases, with 7 bases between. The CDR3 has 13 residues. The CDR3 sequence: CASSQGHRYEQYF. The CDR3 region has the DNA TGTGCCAGCAGCCAAGGGCATCGCTACGAGCAGTACTTC.

This rearrangement joins TRBV29-1 to TRBJ2-3; 11 nucleotides line up with TRBD1. Unmatched junction bases numbered 4, after V lost 7 bases and J lost 7 bases. The germline V gene encodes CDR1 SQVTM and CDR2 ANQGSEA. CDR3 length: 12 residues. The CDR3 sequence: CSAGQGVNTQYF. Here the CDR3 DNA reads TGCAGCGCGGGACAGGGGGTGAATACGCAGTATTTT.

The chain carries TRBV9 and TRBJ2-7; maybe TRBD2 (6 bases). Trimming left V 4 bases short and J 6 bases short, with 17 bases between. Germline values: CDR1 SGDLS, CDR2 YYNGEE. CDR3 size: 14 residues. CDR3 sequence reads: CASSPSGVGGEQYF. Written as DNA, the CDR3 is TGTGCCAGCAGCCCCTCGGGGGTTGGAGGCGAGCAGTACTTC.

The V call is TRBV6-5, the J call TRBJ1-2; TRBD1 matches at 11 bases. The CDR3 extends over 13 amino acids. V trimming: 6 bases; J trimming: 8 bases; junction bases outside the gene matches: 5. Germline V gives CDR1 MNHEY, CDR2 SVGAGI. Here the CDR3 reads CASRGQGVGGYTF. The CDR3 bases are TGTGCCAGCAGGGGACAGGGGGTTGGCGGCTACACCTTC.

This clone was seen more than once but under ten times. The V gene is TRBV9, the J gene TRBJ2-1; 10 bases map to TRBD2. There are 15 residues in the CDR3. V shed 0 bases, J shed 10 bases, and the junction held 7 bases outside the gene matches. The germline CDR1 and CDR2 sequences are SGDLS and YYNGEE. The CDR3 region has the DNA TGTGCCAGCAGCGTAGGAGCGGGAGGGCCCAGGGAGCAGTTCTTC. It translates to CASSVGAGGPREQFF.

The table lists this clone with a few counts. The genes are TRBV2 and TRBJ2-3; D call uncertain. The V end lost 8 bases, the J end lost 1 base, and 7 bases lay between the germline ends. Per the germline V gene, CDR1 is SNHLY and CDR2 is FYNNEI. CDR3 length: 12 residues. This CDR3 reads CASGKGTDTQYF. CDR3 DNA: TGTGCCAGCGGGAAAGGCACAGATACGCAGTATTTT.

The rearrangement links TRBV7-9 to TRBJ1-2, with a tentative D call TRBD1 (6 bases). V was trimmed by 4 bases and J by 8 bases, leaving 11 bases between them. The CDR3 consists of 12 residues. Per germline, CDR1 SEHNR and CDR2 FQNEAQ (reference sequence). CDR3 region: CASSSGAGGYTF. As DNA, the CDR3 is TGTGCCAGCAGCTCAGGGGCTGGCGGCTACACCTTC.

CDR3 nucleotides: TGCAGCGTTGGGGACAGCCAGGAGACCCAGTACTTC. It specifies CSVGDSQETQYF. The rearrangement links TRBV29-1 to TRBJ2-5; TRBD1 agrees at 7 bases. The CDR3 sequence is 12 residues long. The trim removed 4 bases at V and 5 bases at J, leaving 4 bases unmatched. The V gene's germline CDR1 is SQVTM and CDR2 ANQGSEA.

The rearrangement links TRBV29-1 to TRBJ1-1, with D possibly TRBD1 on 6 matching bases. This CDR3 is 13 amino acids long. Trimming cost V 8 bases and J 7 bases, with 20 bases left between them. CDR1 and CDR2 from the germline V gene are SQVTM and ANQGSEA. The CDR3 is CSFRSGGLDEAFF. CDR3 nucleotides: TGCAGCTTCAGATCGGGGGGCCTTGATGAAGCTTTCTTT.

This rearrangement joins TRBV3-1 (or the pseudogene TRBV3-2) to TRBJ1-1; tentatively, D is TRBD1 (5 bases). This CDR3 is built from 14 residues. The V end lost 7 bases, the J end lost 1 base, and 13 bases lay between the germline ends. CDR1 and CDR2 (germline): LGHDT, YNNKEL (reference sequence). The CDR3 region is CASTRGLKNTEAFF. CDR3 coding DNA: TGTGCCAGCACCCGGGGACTGAAGAACACTGAAGCTTTCTTT.

The V and J genes are TRBV20-1 and TRBJ1-4; D unclear. The CDR3 is made up of 10 amino acids. V dropped 6 bases and J dropped 6 bases, with 5 bases sitting between them. Germline CDR1 is DFQATT and CDR2 is SNEGSKA (reference sequence). The CDR3 loop is CSALDEKLFF. The CDR3, as DNA: TGCAGTGCCTTAGATGAAAAACTGTTTTTT.

This chain connects TRBV6-5 to TRBJ2-2; D is unclear. V lost 7 bases, J lost 6 bases, and 12 bases lay in between. Germline assignment: CDR1 MNHEY and CDR2 SVGAGI. This CDR3 is built from 13 residues. The CDR3 nucleotides are TGTGCCAGCAAGAGGTTTGAGGCCGGGGAGCTGTTTTTT. As protein: CASKRFEAGELFF.

The chain couples TRBV30 to TRBJ2-7; no definite D call. Germline assignment: CDR1 GTSNPN and CDR2 SVGIG (reference sequence). The CDR3 runs 14 residues. Between the trimmed V and J ends, which lost 0 bases and 0 bases, there was a span of 9 bases. The CDR3 sequence is CAWSVAGYSYEQYF. In DNA form, the CDR3 reads TGTGCCTGGAGTGTCGCCGGATACTCCTACGAGCAGTACTTC.

This chain connects TRBV3-1 (or the pseudogene TRBV3-2) to TRBJ2-2; D gene ambiguous. Germline V gives CDR1 LGHDT, CDR2 YNNKEL (reference sequence). This CDR3 is 13 amino acids long. V lost 6 bases to trimming and J lost 7 bases, with 12 bases between them. The CDR3 sequence: CASRRLSGGELFF. For the CDR3, the DNA is TGTGCCAGCAGACGCCTTTCGGGCGGGGAGCTGTTTTTT.

The chain couples TRBV27 to TRBJ1-6; 7 bases are shared with TRBD1. There are 14 residues in the CDR3. The V and J ends lost 6 bases and 10 bases, in that order; junction bases with no gene match: 9. Germline V gives CDR1 MNHEY, CDR2 SMNVEV (reference sequence). For the CDR3, the DNA is TGTGCCAGCAGCCACCGGGACAGCCGCTCACCCCTCCACTTT. Translated: CASSHRDSRSPLHF.

V is TRBV13 and J is TRBJ2-5, with D tentatively TRBD1 or TRBD2 (5 bases each). Germline-derived CDR1 and CDR2 are PRHDT and FYEKMQ (reference sequence). Between the trimmed V and J ends, which lost 4 bases and 7 bases, there was a span of 16 bases. The CDR3 spans 14 residues. The CDR3 is CASSSGPDRGTQYF. The CDR3 nucleotides are TGTGCCAGCAGCTCGGGACCCGACCGAGGGACCCAGTACTTC.

The chain uses TRBV29-1 and TRBJ2-7; D tentatively reads TRBD1 or TRBD2 (5 bases each). Per germline, CDR1 SQVTM and CDR2 ANQGSEA. The V end lost 1 base, the J end lost 7 bases, and 20 bases lay between the germline ends. This CDR3 has 15 residues. CDR3 sequence (DNA): TGCAGCGTTGAAGGGCTAAGCGTGCCAGAGGGGGAGCAGTACTTC. Protein product: CSVEGLSVPEGEQYF.